This entry lists 11 T cell receptor beta chains sequenced from one sample in a study of cytomegalovirus exposure and HLA in healthy donors. Vbeta (60) and Jbeta (13) primers were used in the PCR. TCRdb's table, derived via immunoSEQ multiplex PCR, lists solely in-frame clones and lacks some. The repertoire holds about 140,000 clones, with over 75% as singletons. Material for sequencing was PBMCs. These receptors all stem from a woman aged 40-49 years in good health and CMV-seronegative.

The V call is TRBV6-6, the J call TRBJ1-2; D possibly corresponds to TRBD1 (5 bases). Deletions cut 4 bases from V and 4 bases from J, with 13 bases between. This CDR3 comprises 14 residues. Germline V gene sequence: CDR1 MNHNY, CDR2 SVGAGI (reference sequence). CDR3 DNA sequence: TGTGCCAGCAGTTTTGAAACAGGATTCTATGGCTACACCTTC. Translating it yields CASSFETGFYGYTF.

Comments on this clone: Compared with germline, one end of the junction differs, possibly owing to a read error. V gene TRBV5-1 combines with J gene TRBJ2-1; D perhaps matches TRBD2 (6 bases). Per germline, CDR1 SGHRS and CDR2 YFSETQ. There are 14 residues in the CDR3. The CDR3 bases are TGCGCCAGCATAAATGGAGGGAGCGACAATGTGCAGTTCTTC. Translated, it gives CASINGGSDNVQFF.

The chain links TRBV7-2 to TRBJ2-2; TRBD1 matches at 8 bases. The CDR3 consists of 16 residues. V gave up 2 bases and J gave up 9 bases; unmatched junction bases: 11. Germline V gene lookup returns CDR1 SGHTA and CDR2 FQGNSA. As DNA, the CDR3 is TGTGCCAGCAGCTTATTTCAGGGGGCGAACCGCCGGGAGCTGTTTTTT. Its translation: CASSLFQGANRRELFF.

This clone is a singleton in its sample. The chain links TRBV18 to TRBJ2-1; 7 bases line up with TRBD2. CDR3 length: 15 amino acids. After removal of 0 bases from V and 7 bases from J, the junction contained 6 bases not matched to a gene. Per the germline V gene, CDR1 is KGHSH and CDR2 is LQKENI. CDR3 protein: CASSPPSREGNEQFF. In DNA form, the CDR3 reads TGTGCCAGCTCACCACCGTCCAGGGAGGGAAATGAGCAGTTCTTC.

The chain recombines TRBV11-2 with TRBJ2-7, with 13 nucleotides matching TRBD2. V gave up 4 bases and J gave up 3 bases; unmatched junction bases: 12. The germline V gene has CDR1 SGHAT and CDR2 FQNNGV. The CDR3 has 18 residues. The CDR3 protein is CASSSITSGRAKVYEQYF. In nucleotides, the CDR3 is TGTGCCAGCAGCTCTATTACTAGCGGGAGGGCTAAAGTCTACGAGCAGTACTTC.

The J gene is TRBJ2-7, the V gene TRBV2; tentative D call: TRBD2 (6 bases). This CDR3 has 12 amino acids. The V and J ends lost 6 bases and 6 bases respectively, with 12 bases between them. Germline V gene lookup returns CDR1 SNHLY and CDR2 FYNNEI. The CDR3: CASRGQGGEQYF. In DNA, the CDR3 is TGTGCCAGCAGGGGTCAGGGAGGCGAGCAGTACTTC.

The chain has TRBV19 and TRBJ2-1; the match to TRBD2 covers 12 bases. Unmatched junction bases numbered 9, after V lost 4 bases and J lost 5 bases. There are 17 residues in the CDR3. The germline gives CDR1 LNHDA, CDR2 SQIVND (reference sequence). The CDR3 region has the DNA TGTGCCAGTAGTAGCCCACTAGCGGGAGGACTCGACAATGAGCAGTTCTTC. Its translation: CASSSPLAGGLDNEQFF.

The chain is built from TRBV7-9 and TRBJ1-1; a weak D match, TRBD1 (5 bases). V lost 7 bases to trimming and J lost 7 bases, with 16 bases between them. This CDR3 has 13 residues. Germline CDR1 is SEHNR and CDR2 is FQNEAQ (reference sequence). In DNA, the CDR3 is TGTGCCAGCATGCCAAACCGGGGGGATGAAGCTTTCTTT. It is translated as CASMPNRGDEAFF.

This sequence joins TRBV7-6 and TRBJ2-1; the match to TRBD2 covers 10 bases. J was trimmed by 9 bases and V by 5 bases; bases with no gene match: 10. In germline, CDR1 is SGHVS, CDR2 FNYEAQ. The length of the CDR3 is 15 residues. The CDR3 is CASSPPGTSVREQFF. CDR3 bases: TGTGCCAGCAGCCCCCCCGGGACTAGCGTCCGTGAGCAGTTCTTC.

The V call is TRBV27, the J call TRBJ1-1; tentatively, D is TRBD1 (5 bases). Trimming shortened V by 7 bases and J by 6 bases, and 27 bases separated the two germline ends. The CDR3 length is 17 residues. Germline V gene sequence: CDR1 MNHEY, CDR2 SMNVEV (reference sequence). The CDR3 region is CASILFSGLLLEPEAFF. The CDR3 DNA reads TGTGCCAGCATCCTATTTTCGGGACTCTTGTTAGAACCTGAAGCTTTCTTT.

This clone has just a few counts. V usage is TRBV5-6 and J usage is TRBJ2-2; D might be TRBD1 (5 bases). The germline CDR1 and CDR2 sequences are SGHDT and YYEEEE. The V end was cut by 4 bases, the J end by 4 bases, with 20 bases between. The CDR3 spans 17 residues. CDR3 nucleotide sequence: TGTGCCAGCAGCCCCAACTTTGGGGTAACAGGCACCGGGGAGCTGTTTTTT. Translating it yields CASSPNFGVTGTGELFF.